The clone carrying this T cell receptor (beta chain) showed up many times. Its antigen is not known. This sample was included in a study of identical twins. TCRdb reanalysed the 5' RACE reads using MiXCR and keeps one entry per CDR3 protein. The table has some 500,000 distinct CDR3 sequences, roughly 9.5% seen once; the top ten hold 3%. The CDR3 is 17 residues long. Deletions cut 4 bases from V and 1 base from J, with 16 bases between. General observations from the study: Twin pairs had excess sharing that was weaker in beta out-of-frame sequences. Cord blood beta clonotypes present at high abundance carried fewer insertions; no such pattern appeared in memory repertoires.

The sample also formed part of further work on yellow fever vaccine responses in identical twins.

The V gene is TRBV12-3 or TRBV12-4, the J gene TRBJ2-2; a weak D match, TRBD1 (6 bases). Sequenced material: PBMCs. This receptor was taken from a woman aged 18-29 years in good health. CDR3 DNA: TGTGCCAGCAGTTATTCAGGGGCTGGACAGAACACCGGGGAGCTGTTTTTT. This translates into CASSYSGAGQNTGELFF.